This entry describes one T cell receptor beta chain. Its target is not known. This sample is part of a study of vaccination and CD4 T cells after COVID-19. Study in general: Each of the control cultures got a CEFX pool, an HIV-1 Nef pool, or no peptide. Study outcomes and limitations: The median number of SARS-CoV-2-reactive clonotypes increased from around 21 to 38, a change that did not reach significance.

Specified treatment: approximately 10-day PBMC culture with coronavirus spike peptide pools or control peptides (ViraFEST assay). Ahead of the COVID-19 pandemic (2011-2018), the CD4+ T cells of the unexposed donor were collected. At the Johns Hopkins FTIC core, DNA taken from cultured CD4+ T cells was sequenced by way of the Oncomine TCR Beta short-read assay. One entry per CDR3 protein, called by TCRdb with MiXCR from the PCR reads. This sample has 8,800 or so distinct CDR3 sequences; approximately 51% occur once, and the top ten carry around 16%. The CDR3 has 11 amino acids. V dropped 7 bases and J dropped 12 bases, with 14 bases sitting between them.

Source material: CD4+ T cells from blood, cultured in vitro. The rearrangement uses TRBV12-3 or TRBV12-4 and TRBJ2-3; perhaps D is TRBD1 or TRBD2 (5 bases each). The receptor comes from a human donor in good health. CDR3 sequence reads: CASTLRGEQYF. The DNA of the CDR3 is TGTGCCAGCACCTTGAGAGGGGAACAGTATTTT.